A selection of T cell receptor beta chains follows, all from one sample in a study of cytomegalovirus exposure and HLA in healthy donors. Clones were sequenced by immunoSEQ multiplex PCR, and TCRdb holds only the in-frame ones, with some missing. The table has some 65,000 clones, 55% to 65% seen once. Sequencing was carried out using PBMCs. Every receptor here comes from a young man in good health and CMV-seronegative. Each CDR3 is given with its conserved first and last residue. A D gene is named only where the DNA matches it firmly. For some rows the clone size is stated as once, few or many, or as a class when expanded; others skip it.

cdr3_length | j_call | clone_size | v_call | d_call | cdr3_nt | cdr3_aa
14 | TRBJ2-7 | few | TRBV5-1 | NA | TGCGCCAGCAGCTCGACCGGGGATTACTACGAGCAGTACTTC | CASSSTGDYYEQYF
14 | TRBJ2-5 | few | TRBV29-1 | NA | TGCAGCTTCGCGTTTCCGGGGGAGTCGGAGACCCAGTACTTC | CSFAFPGESETQYF
18 | TRBJ1-2 | NA | TRBV6-4 | TRBD1 | TGTGCCAGCAGTGACTCCCGGACAGGGGGGCTCACTCCGCGTGGCTACACCTTC | CASSDSRTGGLTPRGYTF
17 | TRBJ1-6 | NA | TRBV5-6 | TRBD1 | TGTGCCAGCAGCTTGGAGGCCGGGACAGGGGGCCTATCACCCCTCCACTTT | CASSLEAGTGGLSPLHF
14 | TRBJ2-3 | NA | TRBV30 | NA | TGTGCCGGATCATCTAGGAGAAGCACAGATACGCAGTATTTT | CAGSSRRSTDTQYF
17 | TRBJ1-3 | NA | TRBV5-4 | TRBD1 | TGTGCCAGCAGCTTGGGGGGACAGCGTCGGCCTGGAAACACCATATATTTT | CASSLGGQRRPGNTIYF
14 | TRBJ2-7 | NA | TRBV6-5 | TRBD2 | TGTGCCAGCAGTTACCGATCAGCGGGGGGCGAGCAGTACTTC | CASSYRSAGGEQYF
14 | TRBJ1-1 | NA | TRBV27 | TRBD1 | TGTGCCAGCCGTACCTGGGACAGGAACACTGAAGCTTTCTTT | CASRTWDRNTEAFF
15 | TRBJ2-3 | NA | TRBV14 | NA | TGTGCCAGCAGCCATTTTGGAGTTAGCACAGATACGCAGTATTTT | CASSHFGVSTDTQYF
13 | TRBJ2-7 | NA | TRBV9 | TRBD1 | TGTGCCAGCGGGACAGGGGGTCGCGACGAGCAGTACTTC | CASGTGGRDEQYF
16 | TRBJ2-3 | few | TRBV14 | NA | TGTGCCAGCAGCCAGAAGATGGGGGGAGACACAGATACGCAGTATTTT | CASSQKMGGDTDTQYF
16 | TRBJ1-1 | few | TRBV5-1 | NA | TGCGCCAGCAGCCCGAGTGTAGGGGCCGCGGGAACTGAAGCTTTCTTT | CASSPSVGAAGTEAFF
16 | TRBJ2-6 | NA | TRBV11-1 | NA | TGTGCCAGCAGCTTTCCCGGGACAAGGGAGGGTAACGTCCTGACTTTC | CASSFPGTREGNVLTF
15 | TRBJ1-2 | NA | TRBV6-5 | TRBD1 | TGTGCCAGCGGACAACAGGGGTCTGTCCTCTATGGCTACACCTTC | CASGQQGSVLYGYTF
18 | TRBJ2-2 | NA | TRBV13 | TRBD2 | TGTGCCAGCAGCCCTCGGGTAGCGGGGGGGCCTAGCACCGGGGAGCTGTTTTTT | CASSPRVAGGPSTGELFF
15 | TRBJ1-3 | once | TRBV9 | NA | TGTGCCAGCAGCGGGACGGGCGGGTCTGGAAACACCATATATTTT | CASSGTGGSGNTIYF
15 | TRBJ1-4 | NA | TRBV5-1 | TRBD1 | TGCGCCAGCAGCCGGGACAGGGGGCGCGGGGAAAAACTGTTTTTT | CASSRDRGRGEKLFF
18 | TRBJ2-5 | NA | TRBV25-1 | TRBD2 | TGTGCCAGCAGTGAATCAGATGGACTAGCGGGGGGGCGGGAGACCCAGTACTTC | CASSESDGLAGGRETQYF
16 | TRBJ1-1 | once | TRBV16 | TRBD1 | TGTGCCAGCAGCCACAGGCCGGGACAGGGGGACACTGAAGCTTTCTTT | CASSHRPGQGDTEAFF
11 | TRBJ2-7 | NA | TRBV2 | NA | TGTGCCAGCAGTGAAGGAGGCGAGCAGTACTTC | CASSEGGEQYF
14 | TRBJ1-4 | NA | TRBV30 | NA | TGTGCCTGGGGGGCTGGGGCCCCTAATGAAAAACTGTTTTTT | CAWGAGAPNEKLFF
14 | TRBJ1-4 | few | TRBV2 | TRBD1 | TGTGCCAGCATATACAGGGGGCTAGGTGAAAAACTGTTTTTT | CASIYRGLGEKLFF
14 | TRBJ2-7 | NA | TRBV7-8 | NA | TGTGCCAGCAGCTTAGGGGCAGACTCCTACGAGCAGTACTTC | CASSLGADSYEQYF
14 | TRBJ1-6 | NA | TRBV28 | NA | TGTGCCAGCAGTGCGGTCCCCTATAATTCACCCCTCCACTTT | CASSAVPYNSPLHF
12 | TRBJ1-2 | NA | TRBV29-1 | NA | TGCAGCGTTGGAGTCAGCGCCTATGGCTACACCTTC | CSVGVSAYGYTF
15 | TRBJ2-5 | NA | TRBV9 | NA | TGTGCCAGCAGCCCTAGTTTAGTACCCTCGGAGACCCAGTACTTC | CASSPSLVPSETQYF
12 | TRBJ1-2 | NA | TRBV30 | TRBD1 | TGTGCCAGGGGACAGGGGCACTATGGCTACACCTTC | CARGQGHYGYTF
14 | TRBJ1-4 | NA | TRBV15 | NA | TGTGCCATTGGAGAGTATGCAACTAATGAAAAACTGTTTTTT | CAIGEYATNEKLFF
14 | TRBJ1-5 | few | TRBV27 | NA | TGTGCCAGCAGTTATGGGGCGGACAATCAGCCCCAGCATTTT | CASSYGADNQPQHF
16 | TRBJ1-1 | NA | TRBV5-4 | TRBD1 | TGTGCCAGCAGCGTCCCGGGACAGGGGGCGAGGACTGAAGCTTTCTTT | CASSVPGQGARTEAFF
15 | TRBJ1-1 | NA | TRBV19 | TRBD1 | TGTGCCAGCGGACAGGGGATATACATGAACACTGAAGCTTTCTTT | CASGQGIYMNTEAFF
15 | TRBJ1-5 | NA | TRBV2 | NA | TGTGCCAGCAGTGAAGACGGGTACGGCAATCAGCCCCAGCATTTT | CASSEDGYGNQPQHF
15 | TRBJ2-5 | NA | TRBV7-2 | NA | TGTGCCAGCAGCTGGGCCGGGGTCGCGGGAGAGACCCAGTACTTC | CASSWAGVAGETQYF
16 | TRBJ1-1 | NA | TRBV9 | NA | TGTGCCAGCACGTTAAGAGGCGATATGTTGAACACTGAAGCTTTCTTT | CASTLRGDMLNTEAFF
12 | TRBJ1-2 | few | TRBV4-1 | NA | TGCGCCAGCAGCCAAGGAGATTGGGGCTACACCTTC | CASSQGDWGYTF
15 | TRBJ1-3 | NA | TRBV9 | TRBD1 | TGTGCCAGCAGCCCACCGACAGGGATAGTGCACACCATATATTTT | CASSPPTGIVHTIYF
15 | TRBJ2-7 | NA | TRBV18 | TRBD1 | TGTGCCAGCTCACCCCGCGACAGGGTGAACAGCGAGCAGTACTTC | CASSPRDRVNSEQYF
14 | TRBJ2-2 | NA | TRBV29-1 | NA | TGCAGCGTTCTCAAAGGGGTGAACACCGGGGAGCTGTTTTTT | CSVLKGVNTGELFF
13 | TRBJ2-7 | few | TRBV19 | TRBD1 | TGTGCCAGTAGTTCAGGGGGCGACATTATTCAGTACTTC | CASSSGGDIIQYF
10 | TRBJ1-2 | NA | TRBV20-1 | NA | TGCAGTGCTAGCGGCAGGGGCTACACCTTC | CSASGRGYTF
15 | TRBJ2-1 | NA | TRBV29-1 | TRBD2 | TGCAGCGTAGGACTAGCGGGGGGTGCCTACAATGAGCAGTTCTTC | CSVGLAGGAYNEQFF
13 | TRBJ1-6 | NA | TRBV19 | NA | TGTGCCAGTAGGGGGGGGGCCTATTCACCCCTCCACTTT | CASRGGAYSPLHF
13 | TRBJ1-4 | few | TRBV7-9 | NA | TGTGCCAGCAGCCCCCCGAGTAATGAAAAACTGTTTTTT | CASSPPSNEKLFF
14 | TRBJ1-3 | few | TRBV6-5 | TRBD1 | TGTGCCAGCAGTACAGGGGGCCGTGGAAACACCATATATTTT | CASSTGGRGNTIYF
15 | TRBJ1-5 | NA | TRBV15 | NA | TGTGCCACCGCCCCTACAGGGAATAGCAATCAGCCCCAGCATTTT | CATAPTGNSNQPQHF
12 | TRBJ1-1 | few | TRBV6-5 | NA | TGTGCCAGCAGTCGGAAGGAGACTGAAGCTTTCTTT | CASSRKETEAFF
17 | TRBJ2-5 | once | TRBV12-5 | TRBD2 | TGTGCTAGTGGTCCAACCCCTAGACTAGCGGGGGAAGAGACCCAGTACTTC | CASGPTPRLAGEETQYF
13 | TRBJ1-2 | few | TRBV4-2 | NA | TGTGCCAGCAGCCAAGGGACAGACTATGGCTACACCTTC | CASSQGTDYGYTF